Presented here are 31 T cell receptor beta chains from one specimen sequenced in a study of blood T cell repertoires in COVID-19. Libraries were prepared by immunoSEQ multiplex PCR; TCRdb keeps only in-frame clonotypes and omits some of them. Here the sample spans approximately 90,000 clones, around 87% being singletons. Sequences were obtained from peripheral blood. The receptor source for this set is a human donor in a cohort sampled during active COVID-19.

The chain combines TRBV9 with TRBJ1-4, with 8 bases identical to TRBD1. The CDR3 is made up of 15 amino acids. CDR1 and CDR2 from the germline V gene are SGDLS and YYNGEE. Trimming at V came to 6 bases and at J to 5 bases, leaving 9 bases not matched to a gene. The CDR3, as DNA: TGTGCCAGCACCAGGAGGGGACAGGACAATGAAAAACTGTTTTTT. It codes for CASTRRGQDNEKLFF.

J is TRBJ2-7 and V is TRBV24-1, with 9 bases aligning to TRBD2. V dropped 5 bases and J dropped 4; count of bases not matched to a gene: 11. Per the germline V gene, CDR1 is KGHDR and CDR2 is SFDVKD. This CDR3 comprises 16 residues. The DNA for the CDR3 is TGTGCCACCAGTGGTCCCTACGCGACTAGCGGATACGAGCAGTACTTC. The encoded protein is CATSGPYATSGYEQYF.

V is TRBV5-5 and J is TRBJ1-4, with TRBD1 identical over 7 bases. CDR1 is SGHKS and CDR2 is YYEKEE in the germline V gene (reference sequence). This CDR3 has 14 residues. With V trimmed by 4 bases and J by 5 bases, 5 bases remained unmatched. CDR3 loop: CASSADRSNEKLFF. For the CDR3, the DNA is TGTGCCAGCAGCGCGGACAGGAGCAATGAAAAACTGTTTTTT.

The chain links TRBV28 to TRBJ1-2; D unresolved. CDR3 length: 14 amino acids. The germline V gene has CDR1 MDHEN and CDR2 SYDVKM. Trimming left V 8 bases short and J 8 bases short, with 21 bases between. Here the CDR3 reads CASGPVHPGGGYTF. The CDR3 region has the DNA TGTGCCAGCGGCCCAGTTCATCCGGGTGGGGGCTACACCTTC.

The rearrangement uses TRBV2 and TRBJ1-1, with 11 bases fitting TRBD1. The length of the CDR3 is 13 residues. V shed 6 bases and J 9 bases; nucleotides not matched to a gene: 6. CDR1 is SNHLY and CDR2 is FYNNEI in the germline V gene. This chain's CDR3 is CASRGTGGLKAFF. DNA for the CDR3: TGTGCCAGCAGAGGGACAGGGGGATTAAAAGCTTTCTTT.

The chain uses TRBV5-1 and TRBJ2-7; 7 bases agree with TRBD1. Germline-derived CDR1 and CDR2 are SGHRS and YFSETQ. The CDR3 contains 16 residues. The V and J ends lost 3 bases and 0 bases, in that order; junction bases with no gene match: 9. In nucleotides, the CDR3 is TGCGCCAGCAGCTCTGGCGACAGGGTAAGCTCCTACGAGCAGTACTTC. Translated, it gives CASSSGDRVSSYEQYF. Filled out from reference TRBV5-1 and TRBJ2-7, the complete variable domain reads KAGVTQTPRYLIKTRGQQVTLSCSPISGHRSVSWYQQTPGQGLQFLFEYFSETQRNKGNFPGRFSGRQFSNSRSEMNVSTLELGDSALYLCASSSGDRVSSYEQYFGPGTRLTVT.

The chain joins TRBV4-2 to TRBJ2-7; D gene uncertain. Per germline, CDR1 LGHNA and CDR2 YNFKEQ. V was cut by 1 base and J by 3 bases, with 13 bases left in between. The CDR3 loop spans 15 amino acids. CDR3: CASSQASSSFYEQYF. DNA for the CDR3: TGTGCCAGCAGCCAAGCGAGTAGTAGTTTCTACGAGCAGTACTTC.

The chain combines TRBV2 with TRBJ1-1; D is unclear. CDR3 length: 13 residues. Per germline, CDR1 SNHLY and CDR2 FYNNEI. Trimming stripped 4 bases from V and 11 bases from J, with 17 bases between. The CDR3 DNA reads TGTGCCAGCAGTGCACCGGCGAAACAGCGGGCTTTCTTT. Translation: CASSAPAKQRAFF.

The chain uses TRBV19 and TRBJ1-1, with D perhaps TRBD1 (6 bases). Trimming removed 1 base from V and 1 base from J, with 10 bases in between. The CDR3 is 15 residues long. Germline lookup yields CDR1 LNHDA and CDR2 SQIVND (reference sequence). The CDR3 region has the DNA TGTGCCAGTAGTATAGGGTGGACAGCGAACACTGAAGCTTTCTTT. Protein product: CASSIGWTANTEAFF.

The V call is TRBV5-1, the J call TRBJ1-1; D uncertain. Trimming removed 0 bases at V and 5 bases at J, with 11 bases between. Germline-derived CDR1 and CDR2 are SGHRS and YFSETQ. The CDR3 length is 14 residues. CDR3 DNA: TGCGCCAGCAGCTTGGATTCCGGGTTTACTGAAGCTTTCTTT. It encodes CASSLDSGFTEAFF.

The rearrangement joins TRBV7-9 to TRBJ1-4; D uncertain. The V and J ends lost 2 bases and 5 bases respectively, with 9 bases between them. Germline-derived CDR1 and CDR2 are SEHNR and FQNEAQ (reference sequence). The CDR3 covers 14 residues. For the CDR3, the DNA is TGTGCCAGCAGCTTAACCCAGTCAAATGAAAAACTGTTTTTT. This encodes CASSLTQSNEKLFF.

The chain is built from TRBV4-3 and TRBJ1-2, with 8 bases aligning to TRBD1. After removal of 0 bases from V and 3 bases from J, the junction contained 6 bases not matched to a gene. The CDR3 loop spans 16 amino acids. The germline gives CDR1 LGHNA, CDR2 YSLEER. CDR3 amino acids: CASSQDRTGYDYGYTF. As DNA, the CDR3 is TGCGCCAGCAGCCAAGATAGGACAGGGTACGACTATGGCTACACCTTC.

The genes are TRBV10-2 and TRBJ2-1, with 10 bases aligning to TRBD2. The trim removed 6 bases at V and 5 bases at J, leaving 4 bases unmatched. CDR1 is WSHSY and CDR2 is SAAADI in the germline V gene. This CDR3 has 14 residues. The CDR3 spells CASSASGGHNEQFF. The CDR3, as DNA: TGCGCCAGCAGCGCTAGCGGGGGTCACAATGAGCAGTTCTTC.

The V gene is TRBV11-3, the J gene TRBJ2-7, with unresolved D. The germline V gene has CDR1 SGHNT and CDR2 YENEEA. This CDR3 comprises 13 residues. Trimming took off 5 bases at V and 6 bases at J, with 14 bases between the two ends. The CDR3 here is CASSLSGPSEQYF. The CDR3 DNA reads TGTGCCAGCAGCCTCTCCGGTCCCTCCGAGCAGTACTTC.

The V and J genes are TRBV6-6 and TRBJ2-3, with TRBD1 matching over 9 bases. V lost 6 bases and J lost 1; bases outside the gene matches: 5. This CDR3 has 15 residues. Germline V gene sequence: CDR1 MNHNY, CDR2 SVGAGI (reference sequence). This CDR3 is CASSTGGAGTDTQYF. In DNA, the CDR3 is TGTGCCAGCAGCACAGGGGGCGCTGGCACAGATACGCAGTATTTT.

This clone was picked up one time. The gene calls are TRBV4-3 and TRBJ1-3; no firm D call. Germline V lookup: CDR1 LGHNA, CDR2 YSLEER. The germline V and J ends were trimmed by 2 bases and 0 bases, with 8 bases remaining between them. This CDR3 contains 15 residues. The CDR3 DNA sequence: TGCGCCAGCAGCCAAACAGCTTCCTCTGGAAACACCATATATTTT. Residues: CASSQTASSGNTIYF.

The chain has TRBV15 and TRBJ1-1, with D uncertain. The CDR3 runs 16 residues. Germline CDR1 LNHNV, CDR2 YYDKDF (reference sequence). Deletions cut 0 bases from V and 0 bases from J, with 11 bases between. CDR3 amino acids: CATSRDLEYLNTEAFF. The CDR3 bases are TGTGCCACCAGCAGAGATCTGGAGTACTTGAACACTGAAGCTTTCTTT.

The V gene is TRBV3-1 (or the pseudogene TRBV3-2), the J gene TRBJ2-3; 11 bases line up with TRBD2. Losses at the gene ends were 6 bases for V and 8 bases for J; bases not matched to a gene: 19. CDR3 length equals 18 residues. Per germline, CDR1 LGHDT and CDR2 YNNKEL (reference sequence). The CDR3 sequence is CASSGSTLAGGTGGTQYF. The CDR3 nucleotides are TGTGCCAGCAGTGGATCGACCCTAGCGGGGGGTACCGGAGGTACGCAGTATTTT.

The chain combines TRBV4-3 with TRBJ1-3; D ambiguous. Trimming stripped 4 bases from V and 0 bases from J, with 10 bases between. Germline assignment: CDR1 LGHNA and CDR2 YSLEER. The CDR3 extends over 15 amino acids. Written as DNA, the CDR3 is TGCGCCAGCAGCCCCCGCGGCAGCTCTGGAAACACCATATATTTT. Translation gives CASSPRGSSGNTIYF.

The chain is built from TRBV18 and TRBJ1-1; D gene unclear. Germline CDR1 reads KGHSH; CDR2 reads LQKENI. The CDR3 totals 14 residues. V lost 4 bases and J 0 bases, leaving 9 bases between the germline ends. This CDR3 reads CASSQTAMNTEAFF. CDR3 bases: TGTGCCAGCTCACAAACAGCCATGAACACTGAAGCTTTCTTT.

This chain uses TRBV2 with TRBJ2-1; the match to TRBD1 covers 7 bases. V trimming: 7 bases; J trimming: 3 bases; junction bases outside the gene matches: 3. CDR1 and CDR2 (germline): SNHLY, FYNNEI. The CDR3 has 13 amino acids. Here the CDR3 reads CASIRDSYNEQFF. The CDR3 nucleotides read TGTGCCAGCATCCGGGACAGCTACAATGAGCAGTTCTTC.

This sequence joins TRBV6-2 or TRBV6-3 and TRBJ1-2, with no clear D. Trimming removed 2 bases from V and 8 bases from J, with 9 bases in between. The CDR3 consists of 12 residues. Germline values: CDR1 MNHEY, CDR2 SVGEGT. The CDR3, as DNA: TGTGCCAGCAGTTACCCGGAGAGGGGCTACACCTTC. This encodes CASSYPERGYTF.

The chain combines TRBV7-9 with TRBJ2-2; 13 bases are a match to TRBD2. Germline V CDR1 and CDR2: SEHNR, FQNEAQ (reference sequence). CDR3 length: 19 amino acids. V lost 4 bases to trimming and J lost 4 bases; unmatched junction nucleotides: 12. DNA for the CDR3: TGTGCCAGCAGCTCTCCGGGACTAGCGGGGTTCGGGGGCACCGGGGAGCTGTTTTTT. Protein sequence: CASSSPGLAGFGGTGELFF.

This rearrangement joins TRBV6-5 to TRBJ1-2, with TRBD1 matching over 7 bases. Losses at the gene ends were 6 bases for V and 7 bases for J; bases not matched to a gene: 2. Germline CDR1 is MNHEY and CDR2 is SVGAGI. There are 11 residues in the CDR3. The DNA for the CDR3 is TGTGCCAGCAGGGACAGGACTGGCTACACCTTC. Translation: CASRDRTGYTF.

This sequence joins TRBV4-1 and TRBJ2-1, with 9 bases identical to TRBD1. CDR1 and CDR2 from the germline V gene are MGHRA and YSYEKL. CDR3 length: 16 residues. The junction had 6 bases not matched to a gene; V was cut back by 6 bases and J by 0 bases. CDR3 coding DNA: TGCGCCAGCAGTAACAGGGGGCAAAGCTCCTACAATGAGCAGTTCTTC. Translated, it gives CASSNRGQSSYNEQFF.

The chain is built from TRBV6-5 and TRBJ1-2; 8 nucleotides match TRBD1. Germline values: CDR1 MNHEY, CDR2 SVGAGI. The CDR3 extends over 16 amino acids. V lost 0 bases to trimming and J lost 6 bases; unmatched junction nucleotides: 9. The DNA for the CDR3 is TGTGCCAGCAGTTACTCGTCAGGGGGCATTTGGGATGGCTACACCTTC. Its translation: CASSYSSGGIWDGYTF.

This clone turned up a few times. The chain links TRBV7-8 to TRBJ1-3; D gene unclear. Trimming left V 2 bases short and J 8 bases short, with 16 bases between. CDR1 and CDR2 from the germline V gene are SGHVS and FQNEAQ. CDR3 length equals 15 residues. This chain's CDR3 is CASSLSGGATDTIYF. Here the CDR3 DNA reads TGTGCCAGCAGCTTAAGTGGCGGAGCGACGGACACCATATATTTT. Filled out from reference TRBV7-8 and TRBJ1-3, the complete variable domain reads GAGVSQSPRYKVAKRGQDVALRCDPISGHVSLFWYQQALGQGPEFLTYFQNEAQLDKSGLPSDRFFAERPEGSVSTLKIQRTQQEDSAVYLCASSLSGGATDTIYFGEGSWLTVV.

The chain employs TRBV29-1 and TRBJ1-2, with 7 bases matching TRBD1. Looked up from germline, CDR1 is SQVTM and CDR2 is ANQGSEA. The CDR3 is 12 residues long. V lost 7 bases and J lost 4; bases outside the gene matches: 6. The DNA for the CDR3 is TGCAGCGCATCTACAGGGGCCTATGGCTACACCTTC. This sequence encodes CSASTGAYGYTF.

This chain links TRBV10-3 with TRBJ2-5; D may be TRBD2 (6 bases). The CDR3 contains 16 residues. Deletions cut 4 bases from V and 3 bases from J, with 18 bases between. CDR1 is ENHRY, CDR2 SYGVKD, per germline. In DNA form, the CDR3 reads TGTGCCATCAGTGGGGGGGAATGGCGGGGCAAAGAGACCCAGTACTTC. Translated: CAISGGEWRGKETQYF.

The rearrangement joins TRBV4-3 to TRBJ1-3; 9 nucleotides agree with TRBD1. CDR1 is LGHNA, CDR2 YSLEER, per germline. The V segment lost 1 base and the J segment 4 bases; nucleotides outside the gene matches: 8. The CDR3 is made up of 17 amino acids. CDR3 DNA: TGCGCCAGCAGCCAAGGGGGACAGGGTGGAATGGGAAACACCATATATTTT. It encodes CASSQGGQGGMGNTIYF.

Note on this clone: The junction shows a germline mismatch at one end, possibly a read error. J is TRBJ1-4 and V is TRBV20-1; D is possibly TRBD1 (5 bases). Germline V gene lookup returns CDR1 DFQATT and CDR2 SNEGSKA (reference sequence). There are 10 residues in the CDR3. The CDR3 sequence: CSAKQVLMVF. DNA of the CDR3: TGCAGTGCCAAACAGGTTCTAATGGTTTTT.